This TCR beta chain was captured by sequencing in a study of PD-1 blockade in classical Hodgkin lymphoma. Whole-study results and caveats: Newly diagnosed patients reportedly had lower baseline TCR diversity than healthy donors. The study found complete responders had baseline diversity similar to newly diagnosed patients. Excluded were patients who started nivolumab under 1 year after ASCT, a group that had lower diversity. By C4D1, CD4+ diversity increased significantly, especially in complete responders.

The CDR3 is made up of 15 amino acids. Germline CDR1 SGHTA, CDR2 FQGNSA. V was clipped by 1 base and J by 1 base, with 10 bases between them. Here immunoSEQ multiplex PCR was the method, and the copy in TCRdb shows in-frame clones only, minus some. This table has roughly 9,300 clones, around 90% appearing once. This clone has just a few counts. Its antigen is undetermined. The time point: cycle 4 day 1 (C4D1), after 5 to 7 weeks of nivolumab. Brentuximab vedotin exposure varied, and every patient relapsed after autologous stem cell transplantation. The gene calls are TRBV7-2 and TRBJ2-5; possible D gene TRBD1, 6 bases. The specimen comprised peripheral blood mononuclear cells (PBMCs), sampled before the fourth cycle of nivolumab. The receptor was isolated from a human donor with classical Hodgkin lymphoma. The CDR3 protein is CASSLVDRSQETQYF. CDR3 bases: TGTGCCAGCAGCTTAGTGGACAGAAGCCAAGAGACCCAGTACTTC.